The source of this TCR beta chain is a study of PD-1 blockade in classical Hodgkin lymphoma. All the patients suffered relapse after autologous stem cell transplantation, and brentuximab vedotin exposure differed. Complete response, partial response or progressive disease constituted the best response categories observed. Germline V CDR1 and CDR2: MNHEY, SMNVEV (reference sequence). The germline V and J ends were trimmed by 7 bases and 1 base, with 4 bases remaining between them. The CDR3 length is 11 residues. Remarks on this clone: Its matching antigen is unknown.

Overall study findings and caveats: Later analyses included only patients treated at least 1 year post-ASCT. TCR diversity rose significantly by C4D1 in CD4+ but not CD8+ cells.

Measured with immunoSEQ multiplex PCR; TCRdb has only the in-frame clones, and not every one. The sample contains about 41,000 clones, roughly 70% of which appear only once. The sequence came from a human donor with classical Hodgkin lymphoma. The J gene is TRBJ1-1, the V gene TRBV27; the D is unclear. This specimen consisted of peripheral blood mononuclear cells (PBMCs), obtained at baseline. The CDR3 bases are TGTGCCAGCATCAGGAACACTGAAGCTTTCTTT. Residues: CASIRNTEAFF.